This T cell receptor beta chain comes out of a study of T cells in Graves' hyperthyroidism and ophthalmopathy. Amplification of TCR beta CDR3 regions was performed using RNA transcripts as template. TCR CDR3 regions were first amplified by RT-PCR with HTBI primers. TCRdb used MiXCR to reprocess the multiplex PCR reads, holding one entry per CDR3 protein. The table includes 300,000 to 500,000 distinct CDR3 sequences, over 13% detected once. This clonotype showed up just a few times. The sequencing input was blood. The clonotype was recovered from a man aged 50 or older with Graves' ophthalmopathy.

CDR3 residues: CASINRAGVRDTQYF. The CDR3 bases are TGTGCCAGCATCAATAGGGCGGGGGTCAGAGATACGCAGTATTTT. The rearrangement joins TRBV6-1 to TRBJ2-3; TRBD2 matches 7 bases. Germline CDR1 is MNHNS and CDR2 is SASEGT. The CDR3 is 15 residues long. The trim removed 7 bases at V and 5 bases at J, leaving 12 bases unmatched.